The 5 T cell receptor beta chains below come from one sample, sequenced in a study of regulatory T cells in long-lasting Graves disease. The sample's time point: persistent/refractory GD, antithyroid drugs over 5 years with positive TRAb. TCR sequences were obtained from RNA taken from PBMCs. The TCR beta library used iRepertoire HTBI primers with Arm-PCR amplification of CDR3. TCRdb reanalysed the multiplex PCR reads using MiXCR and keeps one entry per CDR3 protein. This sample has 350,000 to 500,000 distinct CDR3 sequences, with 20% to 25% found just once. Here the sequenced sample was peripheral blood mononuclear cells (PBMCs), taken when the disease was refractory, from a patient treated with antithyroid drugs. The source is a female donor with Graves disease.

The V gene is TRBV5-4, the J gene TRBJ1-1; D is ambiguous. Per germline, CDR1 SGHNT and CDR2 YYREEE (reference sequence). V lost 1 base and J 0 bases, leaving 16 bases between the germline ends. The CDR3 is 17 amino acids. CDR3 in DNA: TGTGCCAGCAGCTTGATATTCGTTCGGGGTATGAACACTGAAGCTTTCTTT. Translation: CASSLIFVRGMNTEAFF. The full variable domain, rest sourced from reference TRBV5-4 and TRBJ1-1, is ETGVTQSPTHLIKTRGQQVTLRCSSQSGHNTVSWYQQALGQGPQFIFQYYREEENGRGNFPPRFSGLQFPNYSSELNVNALELDDSALYLCASSLIFVRGMNTEAFFGQGTRLTVV.

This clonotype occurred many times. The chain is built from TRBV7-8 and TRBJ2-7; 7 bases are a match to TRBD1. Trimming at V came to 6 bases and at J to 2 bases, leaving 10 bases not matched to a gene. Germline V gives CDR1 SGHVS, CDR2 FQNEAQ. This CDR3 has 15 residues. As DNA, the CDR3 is TGTGCCAGCAGTCAGACAGGGAATCCGACCTACGAGCAGTACTTC. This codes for CASSQTGNPTYEQYF.

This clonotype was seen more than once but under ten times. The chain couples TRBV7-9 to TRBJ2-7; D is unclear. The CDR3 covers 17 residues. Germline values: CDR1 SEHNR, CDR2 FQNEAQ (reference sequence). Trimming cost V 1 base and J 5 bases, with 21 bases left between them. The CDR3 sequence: CASSLEVVELGANEQYF. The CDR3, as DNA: TGTGCCAGCAGCTTAGAAGTGGTAGAACTTGGAGCCAACGAGCAGTACTTC.

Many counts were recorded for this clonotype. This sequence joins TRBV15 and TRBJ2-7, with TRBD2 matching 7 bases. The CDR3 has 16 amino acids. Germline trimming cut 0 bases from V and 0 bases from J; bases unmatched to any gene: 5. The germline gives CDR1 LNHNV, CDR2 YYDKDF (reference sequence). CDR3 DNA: TGTGCCACCAGCAGAGAGGCTAGCGGATACTCCTACGAGCAGTACTTC. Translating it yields CATSREASGYSYEQYF.

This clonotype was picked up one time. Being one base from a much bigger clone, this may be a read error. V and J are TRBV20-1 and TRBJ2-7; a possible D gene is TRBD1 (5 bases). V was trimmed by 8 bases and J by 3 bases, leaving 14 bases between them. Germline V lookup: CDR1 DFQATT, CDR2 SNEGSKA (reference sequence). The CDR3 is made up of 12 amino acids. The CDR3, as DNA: TGCAGTCTTACTGACAGAGGCTACGAGCAGTACTTC. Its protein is CSLTDRGYEQYF.